Only one count was recorded for the clone carrying this T cell receptor beta chain. What it binds is not known. The sample comes from a study of T cell repertoires in cytomegalovirus infection. Turning to the study itself: Recently described HLA-C-restricted plus well-studied HLA-B-restricted CMV epitopes were used. An indication of both CMV infection and matching HLA type came from public TCR beta signatures. Whole-study findings and limits: Based on cumulative public TCR beta family frequency, carriers of CMV plus the relevant HLA were identified. CMV-specific TCR beta clonotypes restricted by HLA-C were the ones dominating the ex vivo response.

TCRdb redid the calling of the reads with MiXCR, one entry per CDR3 protein. This sample has 140,000 to 150,000 distinct CDR3 sequences, with about 31% found just once. Sequencing was performed on CD8+ T cells from cultured PBMCs, taken from culture after CMV antigen stimulation. The source is a human donor in good health (CMV status not recorded). Some clones in this sample may be carry-over from other donors' samples.

For the CDR3, the DNA is TGTGCCAGCAGCGTAGCCCACCCCGCGTGGGACAGGGGGCGGAATGAGCAGTTCTTC. Its translation is CASSVAHPAWDRGRNEQFF. The chain joins TRBV9 to TRBJ2-1; TRBD1 matches 12 bases. The CDR3 is made up of 19 amino acids. Trimming took 0 bases from V and 7 from J; bases not matched to a gene: 14. The germline CDR1 and CDR2 sequences are SGDLS and YYNGEE.